A selection of T cell receptor beta chains follows, all from one sample in a study of T cells after yellow fever vaccination. MiXCR, applied by TCRdb to the 5' RACE reads, yields one record per CDR3 protein. The top ten hold over 11% of the sample, which has some 550,000 distinct CDR3 sequences, roughly a fifth seen once. Source: PBMCs, taken 15 days after the yellow fever booster vaccination. Source of these receptors: a young man who received the YFV17D yellow fever vaccine. The CDR3 runs from the conserved cysteine through the conserved F or W. A D gene is named only where the DNA matches it firmly. Rows may omit the clone size; those that give it use once, few, many or a size class.

v_gene	j_gene	abundance	d_gene	CDR3aa	CDR3nt
TRBV20-1	TRBJ2-2	-	-	CSVPAGARDTGELFF	TGCAGTGTTCCGGCAGGGGCCCGGGACACCGGGGAGCTGTTTTTT
TRBV20-1	TRBJ2-2	once	-	CSASGHKNTGELFF	TGCAGTGCTTCGGGACACAAGAACACCGGGGAGCTGTTTTTT
TRBV20-1	TRBJ2-1	-	-	CSARVSENEQFF	TGCAGTGCTAGAGTTTCAGAAAATGAGCAGTTCTTC
TRBV14	TRBJ2-3	once	-	CASSQDEQPGTDTQYF	TGTGCCAGCAGCCAAGACGAACAGCCCGGCACAGATACGCAGTATTTT
TRBV11-1	TRBJ2-2	-	TRBD2	CASSLRDYLYTRNTGELFF	TGTGCCAGCAGCCTCCGGGACTACCTATATACCCGGAACACCGGGGAGCTGTTTTTT
TRBV7-8	TRBJ1-1	many	-	CASSRDRMVTEAFF	TGTGCCAGCAGCCGGGACCGGATGGTAACTGAAGCTTTCTTT
TRBV12-3/TRBV12-4	TRBJ2-1	few	-	CASSPPDRISYNEQFF	TGTGCCAGCAGTCCGCCTGACAGAATTTCCTACAATGAGCAGTTCTTC
TRBV5-1	TRBJ1-1	many	TRBD1	CASSPGTGGVAFF	TGCGCCAGCAGCCCAGGGACAGGTGGGGTAGCTTTCTTT
TRBV20-1	TRBJ2-7	-	-	CSADPQLYEQYF	TGCAGTGCAGACCCCCAACTCTACGAGCAGTACTTC
TRBV6-1	TRBJ2-1	-	TRBD2	CASRLLAGDGDEQFF	TGTGCCAGCAGACTTCTAGCGGGAGACGGCGATGAGCAGTTCTTC
TRBV5-6	TRBJ1-1	few	-	CASSLGTVMNTEAFF	TGTGCCAGCAGCTTGGGGACAGTCATGAACACTGAAGCTTTCTTT
TRBV5-1	TRBJ2-3	-	-	CATKSSTDTQYF	TGCGCCACCAAGTCTAGCACAGATACGCAGTATTTT
TRBV12-3/TRBV12-4	TRBJ2-6	-	-	CASSFSAPSLGGANVLTF	TGTGCCAGCAGTTTTAGTGCTCCTTCTCTTGGAGGGGCCAACGTCCTGACTTTC
TRBV7-2	TRBJ2-3	few	TRBD2	CASSPPPGGWQYF	TGTGCCAGCAGCCCGCCCCCGGGGGGATGGCAGTATTTT
TRBV18	TRBJ1-5	few	TRBD1	CASSPRTGRGNQPQHF	TGTGCCAGCTCACCTCGGACAGGGCGGGGGAATCAGCCCCAGCATTTT
TRBV13	TRBJ1-1	few	-	CASSLVDSNTEAFF	TGTGCCAGCAGCTTAGTTGATTCCAACACTGAAGCTTTCTTT
TRBV3-1	TRBJ2-3	few	-	CASSHLTESTDTQYF	TGTGCCAGCAGCCACCTGACGGAGAGCACAGATACGCAGTATTTT
TRBV18	TRBJ2-6	many	-	CASSPPGSSGANVLTF	TGTGCCAGCTCACCACCGGGGTCCTCTGGGGCCAACGTCCTGACTTTC
TRBV30	TRBJ2-1	-	-	CAWSEGTGSSYNEQFF	TGTGCCTGGAGTGAGGGGACGGGGAGCTCCTACAATGAGCAGTTCTTC
TRBV1	TRBJ1-4	-	-	CTSALGAINEKLFF	TGCACCAGCGCCCTAGGGGCTATTAATGAAAAACTGTTTTTT
TRBV3-1	TRBJ2-7	few	-	CASSQAPWRTTAYEQYF	TGTGCCAGCAGCCAAGCCCCGTGGAGGACGACCGCCTACGAGCAGTACTTC
TRBV30	TRBJ2-1	-	-	CASTRVGSGNEQFF	TGTGCCTCTACCAGGGTGGGATCGGGCAATGAGCAGTTCTTC
TRBV6-5	TRBJ2-7	few	-	CASSYGAGPLHEQYF	TGTGCCAGCAGTTACGGAGCAGGACCCCTCCACGAGCAGTACTTC
TRBV15	TRBJ2-5	-	TRBD1	CATSRDKGQGAGETQYF	TGTGCCACCAGCAGAGATAAGGGACAGGGGGCGGGAGAGACCCAGTACTTC
TRBV10-2	TRBJ2-7	-	TRBD2	CAIAGEAYEQYF	TGCGCCATCGCGGGAGAAGCCTACGAGCAGTACTTC
TRBV7-9	TRBJ2-2	-	-	CASSRQGSGELFF	TGTGCCAGCAGCCGTCAGGGTTCCGGGGAGCTGTTTTTT
TRBV20-1	TRBJ2-5	many	-	CSASLGPSQETQYF	TGCAGTGCTAGCCTGGGTCCTAGCCAAGAGACCCAGTACTTC
TRBV7-8	TRBJ2-2	-	TRBD1	CASSLSDRGHGELFF	TGTGCCAGCAGCTTATCCGACAGGGGACACGGGGAGCTGTTTTTT
TRBV20-1	TRBJ1-6	few	-	CSATDGSYNSPLHF	TGCAGTGCAACGGACGGCTCCTATAATTCACCCCTCCACTTT
TRBV11-2	TRBJ2-5	-	TRBD2	CASSSNRAGSTRKVQETQYF	TGTGCCAGCTCCTCAAATCGAGCGGGGTCTACGCGGAAAGTTCAAGAGACCCAGTACTTC
TRBV5-8	TRBJ2-3	many	TRBD2	CASSTGTSGTSGPDTQYF	TGTGCCAGCAGCACCGGGACTAGCGGGACCTCGGGCCCAGATACGCAGTATTTT
TRBV30	TRBJ2-7	-	TRBD1	CASDGQGAYEQYF	TGTGCCTCCGACGGGCAGGGGGCGTACGAGCAGTACTTC
TRBV20-1	TRBJ2-3	few	TRBD2	CSASFSRGADTQYF	TGCAGTGCTAGCTTCTCACGGGGGGCAGATACGCAGTATTTT
TRBV20-1	TRBJ2-7	few	-	CSAEGQGSLEQYF	TGCAGTGCTGAGGGGCAGGGGTCCCTCGAGCAGTACTTC